This T cell receptor beta chain was documented in a study of read filtering for tumor transcriptome and immune sequencing. This clonotype was seen many times. CDR1 and CDR2 (germline): MGHRA, YSYEKL. The V end lost 0 bases, the J end lost 6 bases, and 8 bases lay between the germline ends. The CDR3 has 13 amino acids. From about 400 ng of RNA, a library with molecular barcoded alpha/delta and beta/gamma adaptors was made. TCRdb recomputed calls from the reads with MiXCR, one row per CDR3 protein. The sample holds about 38,000 distinct CDR3 sequences, less than 15% seen once. This clonotype originated in a donor at least 40 years old with multiple myeloma. The sample comprised a population of CD138-negative cells sorted from bone marrow. The chain carries TRBV4-1 and TRBJ1-1; no definite D call. DNA for the CDR3: TGCGCCAGCAGCCAAGAGTGGACGTCTGAAGCTTTCTTT. Protein product: CASSQEWTSEAFF.